Sequencing of this TCR beta chain was carried out in a study of cytomegalovirus exposure and HLA in healthy donors. At the time of sampling, donors were nominally healthy, though unrecorded immune exposures were likely. Deletions cut 2 bases from V and 9 bases from J, with 23 bases between. The CDR3 covers 17 residues. Germline V CDR1 and CDR2: MNHNS, SASEGT. This PCR relied on a set of 60 Vbeta primers and 13 Jbeta primers. Assay used: immunoSEQ multiplex PCR; TCRdb lists only in-frame clones, some missing. Among approximately 120,000 clones listed, under 12% were seen once. Sequenced: PBMCs. This receptor was obtained from a woman under 30 in good health and CMV-seropositive. This sequence joins TRBV6-1 and TRBJ2-1; D perhaps matches TRBD1 (7 bases). Here the CDR3 reads CASSEKVVSGGTGEQFF. CDR3 nucleotide sequence: TGTGCCAGCAGTGAAAAGGTTGTATCAGGGGGGACTGGTGAGCAGTTCTTC.